These 25 T cell receptor beta chains were all obtained from the same sample, sequenced in a study of Ad26.COV2.S vaccination and SARS-CoV-2 variants. Documented treatment: over 15 received Ad26.COV2.S at low or high dose, single or two shots; about 5 received placebo; per-sample allocation not given. Samples analyzed were those drawn on day 63 after the first vaccine or placebo injection. Data came from immunoSEQ multiplex PCR; TCRdb stores just in-frame clones and leaves some out. Of about 480,000 clones listed, approximately 90% are singletons. Sequenced here: peripheral blood, sampled in a trial of Ad26.COV2.S vaccine versus placebo. These receptors all come from a person aged 18-60 years who received the Ad26.COV2.S COVID-19 vaccine or a placebo.

The J gene is TRBJ2-7, the V gene TRBV6-5; D unclear. Germline assignment: CDR1 MNHEY and CDR2 SVGAGI. The CDR3 has 10 amino acids. Trimming pared 8 bases from V and 4 bases from J, leaving 6 bases between. CDR3 amino acids: CASLEYEQYF. CDR3 nucleotide sequence: TGTGCCAGCCTTGAGTACGAGCAGTACTTC.

This clone is a singleton in its sample. J is TRBJ2-1 and V is TRBV4-3, with D maybe TRBD2 (6 bases). V gave up 4 bases and J gave up 4 bases, with 14 bases separating them. The CDR3 length is 15 residues. The germline CDR1 and CDR2 sequences are LGHNA and YSLEER. Here the CDR3 reads CASSLGVAEYNEQFF. CDR3 nucleotide sequence: TGCGCCAGCAGCCTCGGGGTAGCGGAATACAATGAGCAGTTCTTC.

This rearrangement joins TRBV19 to TRBJ1-1, with 8 bases lining up with TRBD1. The germline V gene has CDR1 LNHDA and CDR2 SQIVND (reference sequence). V dropped 3 bases and J dropped 4; count of bases not matched to a gene: 4. CDR3 length equals 14 residues. The CDR3 is CASSIATGVTEAFF. The CDR3 region has the DNA TGTGCCAGTAGTATCGCGACAGGGGTCACTGAAGCTTTCTTT.

This clone was picked up one time. The chain joins TRBV19 to TRBJ1-5; D gene uncertain. Germline assignment: CDR1 LNHDA and CDR2 SQIVND (reference sequence). Trimming pared 1 base from V and 7 bases from J, leaving 11 bases between. CDR3 length equals 14 residues. CDR3 region: CASSIVGVQQPQHF. The CDR3 DNA reads TGTGCCAGTAGTATAGTCGGGGTCCAGCAGCCCCAGCATTTT.

This chain connects TRBV5-1 to TRBJ1-5, with a possible D match to TRBD1 (6 bases). The CDR3 runs 15 residues. The germline CDR1 and CDR2 sequences are SGHRS and YFSETQ. Deletions cut 3 bases from V and 5 bases from J, with 15 bases between. CDR3 sequence (DNA): TGCGCCAGCAGCTACGGGGGGAACAGGGATCAGCCCCAGCATTTT. This encodes CASSYGGNRDQPQHF.

The J gene is TRBJ1-6, the V gene TRBV7-3; perhaps TRBD1 as D (5 bases). The CDR3 runs 15 residues. V shed 5 bases and J shed 10 bases, with 18 bases lying between them. The germline gives CDR1 SGHTA, CDR2 FQGTGA. In DNA form, the CDR3 reads TGTGCCAGCAGCGCCTCAGGGTTGGGTGGATCACCCCTCCACTTT. It specifies CASSASGLGGSPLHF.

The chain recombines TRBV9 with TRBJ1-3, with a possible D match to TRBD1 (5 bases). V was cut by 4 bases and J by 5 bases, with 16 bases left in between. Germline V gene data show CDR1 as SGDLS and CDR2 as YYNGEE. The CDR3 contains 15 residues. The DNA for the CDR3 is TGTGCCAGCAGCCGAGAAACAGGATCTAGAAACACCATATATTTT. It encodes CASSRETGSRNTIYF.

The CDR3 spells CASSLAASRDNEQFF. In DNA form, the CDR3 reads TGTGCCAGCAGCTTAGCAGCCTCGCGAGACAATGAGCAGTTCTTC. V gene TRBV7-2 combines with J gene TRBJ2-1; no clear D gene. The CDR3 has 15 amino acids. Germline V gene lookup returns CDR1 SGHTA and CDR2 FQGNSA. Trimming stripped 0 bases from V and 5 bases from J, with 11 bases between. The full variable domain, its missing parts supplied by reference TRBV7-2 and TRBJ2-1, is GAGVSQSPSNKVTEKGKDVELRCDPISGHTALYWYRQSLGQGLEFLIYFQGNSAPDKSGLPSDRFSAERTGGSVSTLTIQRTQQEDSAVYLCASSLAASRDNEQFFGPGTRLTVL.

A single count supports this clone. This chain joins TRBV6-6 and TRBJ2-7, with D tentatively TRBD1 (6 bases). The CDR3 consists of 12 residues. Germline V gene sequence: CDR1 MNHNY, CDR2 SVGAGI (reference sequence). Trimming stripped 6 bases from V and 12 bases from J, with 18 bases between. The CDR3 loop reads CASRGAGAAPYF. CDR3 nucleotide sequence: TGTGCCAGCAGGGGGGCAGGCGCCGCGCCGTACTTC.

The V call is TRBV11-3, the J call TRBJ2-7; D is unclear. CDR1 and CDR2 from the germline V gene are SGHNT and YENEEA. Trimming took off 3 bases at V and 2 bases at J, with 26 bases between the two ends. This CDR3 is 19 amino acids long. The CDR3 here is CASSFPPLGGTDATYEQYF. The DNA of the CDR3 is TGTGCCAGCAGCTTTCCCCCCCTCGGCGGCACGGACGCGACCTACGAGCAGTACTTC.

The chain carries TRBV6-2 or TRBV6-3 and TRBJ1-4; D is unclear. Germline values: CDR1 MNHEY, CDR2 SVGEGT. V lost 5 bases, J lost 3 bases, and 10 bases lay in between. The CDR3 spans 14 residues. In DNA form, the CDR3 reads TGTGCCAGCAGTCGACTACGGCCTAATGAAAAACTGTTTTTT. Translating gives CASSRLRPNEKLFF.

V and J are TRBV19 and TRBJ2-1, with TRBD1 identical over 10 bases. CDR3 size: 15 residues. From germline, CDR1 is LNHDA and CDR2 SQIVND (reference sequence). V trimming: 6 bases; J trimming: 1 base; junction bases outside the gene matches: 3. CDR3 sequence (DNA): TGTGCCAGTAGCAGACAGGGGGCTTCCTACAATGAGCAGTTCTTC. It translates to CASSRQGASYNEQFF.

The V and J genes are TRBV27 and TRBJ1-2; TRBD1 might be the D (6 bases). The CDR3 has 13 amino acids. The V and J ends lost 5 bases and 2 bases respectively, with 9 bases between them. In germline, CDR1 is MNHEY, CDR2 SMNVEV (reference sequence). CDR3 loop: CASSVDRNYGYTF. CDR3 in DNA: TGTGCCAGCAGTGTCGACAGGAACTATGGCTACACCTTC.

The chain joins TRBV12-3 or TRBV12-4 to TRBJ2-5; no firm D call. The CDR3 consists of 13 residues. Deletions cut 3 bases from V and 2 bases from J, with 7 bases between. The CDR3 is CASSLGSQETQYF. The CDR3 coding sequence is TGTGCCAGCAGTTTGGGGTCACAAGAGACCCAGTACTTC.

This rearrangement joins TRBV11-2 to TRBJ1-6; D may be TRBD1 (5 bases). Germline V CDR1 and CDR2: SGHAT, FQNNGV. V gave up 6 bases and J gave up 5 bases, with 14 bases separating them. The CDR3 contains 15 residues. In nucleotides, the CDR3 is TGTGCCAGCAGGAGACCGGGACGGGATAATTCACCCCTCCACTTT. Translated: CASRRPGRDNSPLHF. The full variable domain, its missing parts supplied by reference TRBV11-2 and TRBJ1-6, is EAGVAQSPRYKIIEKRQSVAFWCNPISGHATLYWYQQILGQGPKLLIQFQNNGVVDDSQLPKDRFSAERLKGVDSTLKIQPAKLEDSAVYLCASRRPGRDNSPLHFGNGTRLTVT.

The chain employs TRBV6-2 or TRBV6-3 and TRBJ2-2; D unclear. The CDR3 runs to 13 residues. Germline V CDR1 and CDR2: MNHEY, SVGEGT. The V gene lost 2 bases and the J gene lost 6 bases, with 7 bases spanning the gap. The CDR3 bases are TGTGCCAGCAGTTACAGAGTTGCCGGGGAGCTGTTTTTT. Translation gives CASSYRVAGELFF.

V gene TRBV28 combines with J gene TRBJ1-2; D is ambiguous. CDR3 size: 12 residues. CDR1 and CDR2 (germline): MDHEN, SYDVKM. Trimming stripped 7 bases from V and 11 bases from J, with 17 bases between. CDR3 loop: CASTTKGPPYTF. CDR3 nucleotide sequence: TGTGCCAGCACTACAAAGGGCCCTCCTTACACCTTC.

V is TRBV4-2 and J is TRBJ1-6; D possibly corresponds to TRBD1 (5 bases). V was shortened by 0 bases and J by 3 bases, with 12 bases between the two germline ends. In germline, CDR1 is LGHNA, CDR2 YNFKEQ. The CDR3 contains 17 residues. The CDR3 reads CASSQDGSTGYNSPLHF. CDR3 bases: TGTGCCAGCAGCCAAGATGGGAGTACAGGCTATAATTCACCCCTCCACTTT.

V and J are TRBV19 and TRBJ1-1; D is perhaps TRBD1 (5 bases). Germline loops: CDR1 LNHDA, CDR2 SQIVND (reference sequence). The CDR3 runs 15 residues. Between the trimmed V and J ends, which lost 5 bases and 8 bases, there was a span of 21 bases. In DNA form, the CDR3 reads TGTGCCAGTAGTCTCTTAACCGGGACGCCGGGAGAAGCTTTCTTT. Protein: CASSLLTGTPGEAFF.

The chain combines TRBV4-2 with TRBJ1-1; D gene unclear. This CDR3 has 15 amino acids. The germline gives CDR1 LGHNA, CDR2 YNFKEQ. V lost 8 bases and J lost 0, with 16 bases in between. This CDR3 reads CASAPGTVMNTEAFF. The CDR3 DNA follows: TGTGCCAGCGCCCCGGGTACCGTGATGAACACTGAAGCTTTCTTT.

The CDR3 DNA is TGTGCCAGCAGTTCCCCTAACACAGATACGCAGTATTTT. Amino acid sequence: CASSSPNTDTQYF. The V gene is TRBV12-3 or TRBV12-4, the J gene TRBJ2-3, with D unresolved. Trimming shortened V by 4 bases and J by 2 bases, and 7 bases separated the two germline ends. This CDR3 spans 13 amino acids.

This clone has just one count. J is TRBJ1-1 and V is TRBV18; no clear D. Trimming shortened V by 3 bases and J by 6 bases, and 11 bases separated the two germline ends. This CDR3 spans 13 amino acids. Germline lookup yields CDR1 KGHSH and CDR2 LQKENI. The CDR3 DNA reads as TGTGCCAGCTCACCCTACATGGGCGCTGAAGCTTTCTTT. It encodes CASSPYMGAEAFF.

The chain has TRBV2 and TRBJ1-2; 8 positions agree with TRBD1. This CDR3 contains 14 residues. Germline values: CDR1 SNHLY, CDR2 FYNNEI. The V gene end was trimmed by 6 bases and the J gene end by 2 bases; junction bases not matched to a gene: 5. The CDR3 protein is CASRERTGNYGYTF. The CDR3 DNA follows: TGTGCCAGCAGGGAGCGGACAGGGAACTATGGCTACACCTTC.

The chain combines TRBV19 with TRBJ2-3, with D uncertain. CDR1 is LNHDA and CDR2 is SQIVND in the germline V gene (reference sequence). Trimming left V 4 bases short and J 10 bases short, with 21 bases between. This CDR3 is built from 15 residues. This CDR3 reads CASSTRSLALVAQYF. The CDR3 bases are TGTGCCAGTAGTACTCGATCCCTCGCTTTGGTAGCGCAGTATTTT.

The chain employs TRBV9 and TRBJ2-5; D ambiguous. The CDR3 is made up of 14 amino acids. The ends were cut back, 9 bases at V and 5 bases at J, with 20 bases in the middle. Germline loops: CDR1 SGDLS, CDR2 YYNGEE. CDR3 in amino acids: CATPKVGLRETQYF. For the CDR3, the DNA is TGTGCCACCCCAAAGGTTGGATTGAGGGAGACCCAGTACTTC.